These T cell receptor beta chains were read from a single sample in a study of regulatory T cells in long-lasting Graves disease. TCRdb re-derived calls from the multiplex PCR reads in MiXCR, one entry per CDR3 protein. The sample has roughly 420,000 distinct CDR3 sequences, about 15% seen once. Another study also made use of these data, one on T cells in Graves' hyperthyroidism and ophthalmopathy.

Here the sequenced sample was peripheral blood mononuclear cells (PBMCs), taken at new diagnosis, from a patient treated with antithyroid drugs. The source of these receptors is a woman in her late teens or twenties with Graves disease. CDR3s include the opening cysteine and the closing phenylalanine or tryptophan. The D gene is left open where the match is weak. Clone size is given for some rows only: seen once, a few or many times, or a class if the clone is expanded.

clone_size,j_call,v_call,d_call,cdr3_nt,cdr3_aa
many,TRBJ2-2,TRBV4-1,TRBD2,TGCGCCAGCAGCCAAGAAGGGACTAGCGGGAACACCGGGGAGCTGTTTTTT,CASSQEGTSGNTGELFF
many,TRBJ2-5,TRBV5-1,-,TGCGCCAGCAGCCACCCGGGGGAGGTACAAGAGACCCAGTACTTC,CASSHPGEVQETQYF
once,TRBJ2-6,TRBV18,-,TGTGCCAGCTCACCAATTGTAGGCTCGAAAGGGGCCAACGTCCTGACTTTC,CASSPIVGSKGANVLTF
-,TRBJ2-4,TRBV29-1,-,TGCAGCGTTTACCTCTGGGGCAGGGGTGCCAAAAACATTCAGTACTTC,CSVYLWGRGAKNIQYF
many,TRBJ2-1,TRBV5-1,TRBD2,TGCGCCAGCAGCTTATTAAGAACTAGCGATGAGCAGTTCTTC,CASSLLRTSDEQFF
-,TRBJ2-1,TRBV4-2,TRBD2,TGTGCCAGCAGCCAAGATTTGACGGGAGGGATAAATGAGCAGTTCTTC,CASSQDLTGGINEQFF
few,TRBJ2-4,TRBV29-1,-,TGCAGCGTGACCCTGTCTCAACGGGACATTCAGTACTTC,CSVTLSQRDIQYF
-,TRBJ2-4,TRBV7-2,-,TGTGCCAGCAGCTTAGTACGGGACGACAGATTGATAGCCAAAAACATTCAGTACTTC,CASSLVRDDRLIAKNIQYF
many,TRBJ2-5,TRBV28,-,TGTGCCAGCAGTCCCCGCTTAGCCGGGGGAGAGACCCAGTACTTC,CASSPRLAGGETQYF
many,TRBJ2-1,TRBV20-1,TRBD2,TGCAGTGCTAGAGTTGGGACTAGCCCCTACAATGAGCAGTTCTTC,CSARVGTSPYNEQFF
-,TRBJ2-7,TRBV18,-,TGTGCCAGCTCACTTAAACAAGAGGGTATACAGTACTTC,CASSLKQEGIQYF
many,TRBJ2-7,TRBV7-2,TRBD2,TGTGCCAGCAGCTCCCCCCGCGGCAAGACTAGCCTACATTACGAGCAGTACTTC,CASSSPRGKTSLHYEQYF
many,TRBJ1-2,TRBV20-1,TRBD1,TGCAGTGCCCAGGGACAGAACGGTGGCTACACCTTC,CSAQGQNGGYTF
many,TRBJ2-1,TRBV27,TRBD2,TGTGCCAGCAGTTTAGGGGTACTAGCGGGAGTAAGTGAGCAGTTCTTC,CASSLGVLAGVSEQFF
-,TRBJ2-7,TRBV13,TRBD1,TGTGCCAGCAGCCGACAGGGTGATGGATCCTACGAGCAGTACTTC,CASSRQGDGSYEQYF
many,TRBJ2-1,TRBV3-1,TRBD2,TGTGCCAGCAGCCAAGCTAGCGGGGGCTACAATGAGCAGTTCTTC,CASSQASGGYNEQFF
many,TRBJ2-1,TRBV20-1,-,TGCACCATCGGACTACCGACCTACAATGAGCAGTTCTTC,CTIGLPTYNEQFF
-,TRBJ1-2,TRBV20-1,-,TGCAGTGCTACCGAGCCCGGGGTAAGGGACTATGGCTACACCTTC,CSATEPGVRDYGYTF
few,TRBJ2-1,TRBV10-1,-,TGCGCCAGCAGTGAGTCGAATCGCGGCCCGCAGGGGGAGCAGTTCTTC,CASSESNRGPQGEQFF
many,TRBJ1-1,TRBV12-3/TRBV12-4,-,TGTGCCAGCAGTTTAAATTGGGGTGATACTGAAGCTTTCTTT,CASSLNWGDTEAFF
many,TRBJ1-5,TRBV7-2,-,TGTGCCAGCAGCTCGTTAAGTCGGGGGAGCAATCAGCCCCAGCATTTT,CASSSLSRGSNQPQHF
many,TRBJ2-5,TRBV27,TRBD2,TGTGCCAGCAGTCCCCTAGTGGCTAGCGGGGGAGAGACCCAGTACTTC,CASSPLVASGGETQYF
few,TRBJ2-2,TRBV5-5,TRBD2,TGTGCCAGCAGCTTCTACCTACTAGCGGGAGAAGAGGAGCTGTTTTTT,CASSFYLLAGEEELFF
-,TRBJ2-7,TRBV6-1,-,TGTGCCAGCAGTGAACGGGTAGCGGAACCCTACGAGCAGTACTTC,CASSERVAEPYEQYF
many,TRBJ2-3,TRBV12-3/TRBV12-4,TRBD2,TGTGCCAGCAGTCCGCTGGGACTAGCGGGATTTACGCAGTATTTT,CASSPLGLAGFTQYF
medium-sized,TRBJ2-7,TRBV28,TRBD2,TGTGCCAGCAGTTCTCGAATAGCGGGAGACTGGGAGCAGTACTTC,CASSSRIAGDWEQYF
few,TRBJ2-1,TRBV6-2/TRBV6-3,TRBD2,TGTGCCAGCACGAAGAGGACTAGCGGGACCGATGAGCAGTTCTTC,CASTKRTSGTDEQFF
few,TRBJ1-3,TRBV5-8,-,TGTGCCAGCAGCTCGGGGCCTGGAAACACCATATATTTT,CASSSGPGNTIYF
-,TRBJ2-2,TRBV29-1,-,TGCAGCGTTGAGTCCTTTCCCGGGGAGCTGTTTTTT,CSVESFPGELFF
many,TRBJ2-1,TRBV2,TRBD2,TGTGCCAGCAGTTGGAAGCGGGAGGCCTACAATGAGCAGTTCTTC,CASSWKREAYNEQFF
many,TRBJ1-1,TRBV28,TRBD1,TGTGCCAGCAGTTTTTACAGGGGAGCTTTCTTT,CASSFYRGAFF
many,TRBJ2-7,TRBV28,-,TGTGCCAGCACAAGGGGCCCCACGGGCTACGAGCAGTACTTC,CASTRGPTGYEQYF
many,TRBJ1-2,TRBV7-2,-,TGTGCCAGCAGTGCCCAGCCTCTATATGGCTACACCTTC,CASSAQPLYGYTF
few,TRBJ2-1,TRBV6-2/TRBV6-3,TRBD1,TGTGCCAGCAGTTACTTGAGACAGGGGGCAGGTGAGCAGTTCTTC,CASSYLRQGAGEQFF
once,TRBJ2-7,TRBV5-1,-,TGCGCCAGCAGCCTTTCCCCGGGCCTCTGCTACGAGCAGTACTTC,CASSLSPGLCYEQYF
-,TRBJ2-7,TRBV15,-,TGTGCCACCAGCAGAGAGTTGGGTTGGGTCGAGCAGTACTTC,CATSRELGWVEQYF
many,TRBJ2-1,TRBV13,TRBD2,TGTGCCAGCAGCTCCCCGTCTAGCGGGATATACAATGAGCAGTTCTTC,CASSSPSSGIYNEQFF
few,TRBJ1-5,TRBV7-2,TRBD1,TGCGCCAGCAGCCCCCGGGACAGCATTAGCAATCAGCCCCAGCATTTT,CASSPRDSISNQPQHF
few,TRBJ2-2,TRBV12-3/TRBV12-4,TRBD2,TGTGCCAGCAGTTTAAGCGGGGGAGTGGTTCGGGAGCTGTTTTTT,CASSLSGGVVRELFF
-,TRBJ1-2,TRBV3-1,-,TGTGCCAGCAGCCAAACGCCAAGGTCTGGCTACACCTTC,CASSQTPRSGYTF
many,TRBJ2-3,TRBV28,-,TGTGCCAGCAGTACCCGGGAATCAGATACGCAGTATTTT,CASSTRESDTQYF
many,TRBJ2-7,TRBV12-3/TRBV12-4,-,TGTGCCAGCAGTTTAAGTCTGGGGATCTACGAGCAGTACTTC,CASSLSLGIYEQYF
-,TRBJ2-5,TRBV20-1,-,TGCAGTGCTCCCGTGGGAGGAGAGACCCAGTACTTC,CSAPVGGETQYF
-,TRBJ1-4,TRBV30,-,TGTGCCTGGAAACTGGAGCAGAGGAATGAAAAACTGTTTTTT,CAWKLEQRNEKLFF
-,TRBJ2-3,TRBV24-1,TRBD2,TGTGCCACCAGTGAAGCTAGCGGGATGGCAGATACGCAGTATTTT,CATSEASGMADTQYF
many,TRBJ2-1,TRBV28,TRBD2,TGTGCCAGCAGTTTATCCCTACTAGCGTTAGATGAGCAGTTCTTC,CASSLSLLALDEQFF
few,TRBJ2-2,TRBV12-3/TRBV12-4,-,TGTGCCAGCAGTTATCGCGGGGTCGCCGGGGAGCTGTTTTTT,CASSYRGVAGELFF
few,TRBJ2-1,TRBV11-3,-,TGTGCCAGCACCGGGGATTACAATGGGCAGTTCTTC,CASTGDYNGQFF
many,TRBJ1-1,TRBV28,-,TGTGCCAGCAGTTTAACTGACAGGTCTTTGGCTGAAGCTTTCTTT,CASSLTDRSLAEAFF
few,TRBJ2-1,TRBV25-1,TRBD2,TGTGCCAGCAGTGTCGCCGAGACTAGCGGGCCGTGGTCCTACAATGAGCAGTTCTTC,CASSVAETSGPWSYNEQFF
many,TRBJ2-1,TRBV20-1,TRBD2,TGCAGTGCTAGAGATATAAGGACTAGCGAGACTAATGAGCAGTTCTTC,CSARDIRTSETNEQFF
many,TRBJ2-7,TRBV5-1,TRBD2,TGCGCCAGCAGCTTGATGGGACTAGCGGGATCCTACGAGCAGTACTTC,CASSLMGLAGSYEQYF
many,TRBJ2-7,TRBV27,-,TGTGCCAGCAGTCCACGCCTGGGACTGAGCTCCTACGAGCAGTACTTC,CASSPRLGLSSYEQYF
-,TRBJ2-3,TRBV11-3,TRBD2,TGTGCCAGCAGCTTAAAAGGACTAGCGGGGAGGGAGACAGATACGCAGTATTTT,CASSLKGLAGRETDTQYF
-,TRBJ2-3,TRBV7-3,-,TGTGCCAGCAGCAGCCAAGGGGTCGCAGATACGCAGTATTTT,CASSSQGVADTQYF
many,TRBJ2-7,TRBV27,TRBD2,TGTGCCAGCAGACCTAGCGGGAGGGAGGGTTACGAGCAGTACTTC,CASRPSGREGYEQYF
-,TRBJ2-2,TRBV9,-,TGTGCCAGCAGCACGGACGACGGGGAGCTGTTTTTT,CASSTDDGELFF